Listed below are T cell receptor beta chains from one sample, sequenced in a study of control samples from healthy donors and cancer patients. Here immunoSEQ multiplex PCR was the method, and the copy in TCRdb shows in-frame clones only, minus some. The sample lists 94,000 or so clones, approximately 84% occurring once. Sequencing was done on a sample of PBMCs. These receptors were obtained from a man in his 70s with lung cancer. CDR3s include the opening cysteine and the closing phenylalanine or tryptophan. Each record gives: V gene, CDR3 protein.

v_gene: TRBV11-2
CDR3aa: CASSSVTSATYEQYF

v_gene: TRBV6-2/TRBV6-3
CDR3aa: CASSFTDNYGYTF

v_gene: TRBV7-8
CDR3aa: CASRETGSNQPQHF

v_gene: TRBV6-1
CDR3aa: CASSELGSSYNSPLHF

v_gene: TRBV28
CDR3aa: CASSATRGDALNTGELFF

v_gene: TRBV28
CDR3aa: CASSFARQGSYGYTF

v_gene: TRBV11-3
CDR3aa: CASSLSSGRTDTQYF

v_gene: TRBV9
CDR3aa: CASSVEQGGTQHF

v_gene: TRBV24-1
CDR3aa: CATTSGGSYNEQFF

v_gene: TRBV6-6
CDR3aa: CATTPRSFTDTQYF

v_gene: TRBV7-3
CDR3aa: CASSLFGNTEAFF

v_gene: TRBV5-1
CDR3aa: CASSLDSGGNQPQHF

v_gene: TRBV11-3
CDR3aa: CASSPGLTDTQYF

v_gene: TRBV6-5
CDR3aa: CASSSPGQGHYGYTF

v_gene: TRBV9
CDR3aa: CASSAGTLNTEAFF

v_gene: TRBV6-5
CDR3aa: CASSVEGGNQPQHF